The 31 T cell receptor beta chains in this list originate from one sample, sequenced in a study of cytomegalovirus exposure and HLA in healthy donors. The study ran its PCR with 60 Vbeta and 13 Jbeta primers. Sequencing used immunoSEQ multiplex PCR; TCRdb keeps in-frame clones, though not all of them. The data hold under 150,000 clones, with 70% to 85% observed a single time. The sequenced material came from PBMCs. Receptor source: a boy aged 2-15 years in good health and CMV-seronegative.

The chain has TRBV18 and TRBJ2-7; D remains ambiguous. V dropped 6 bases and J dropped 0 bases, with 12 bases sitting between them. This CDR3 contains 14 residues. The germline CDR1 and CDR2 sequences are KGHSH and LQKENI. The CDR3 region is CASSSFDTSYEQYF. The CDR3 DNA follows: TGTGCCAGCTCGTCCTTCGACACCTCCTACGAGCAGTACTTC. The full variable domain, its missing parts supplied by reference TRBV18 and TRBJ2-7, is NAGVMQNPRHLVRRRGQEARLRCSPMKGHSHVYWYRQLPEEGLKFMVYLQKENIIDESGMPKERFSAEFPKEGPSILRIQQVVRGDSAAYFCASSSFDTSYEQYFGPGTRLTVT.

This clone was observed once. The gene calls are TRBV28 and TRBJ2-2; D unresolved. The CDR3 runs 13 residues. V was trimmed by 6 bases and J by 2 bases, leaving 7 bases between them. CDR1 is MDHEN and CDR2 is SYDVKM in the germline V gene. CDR3 DNA sequence: TGTGCCAGCAGGGCTAGTAACACCGGGGAGCTGTTTTTT. Protein product: CASRASNTGELFF.

V and J are TRBV2 and TRBJ1-1, with unresolved D. This CDR3 spans 13 amino acids. The germline V and J ends were trimmed by 6 bases and 6 bases, with 14 bases remaining between them. Germline V gene lookup returns CDR1 SNHLY and CDR2 FYNNEI. The chain's CDR3 is CASRRREAAEAFF. DNA for the CDR3: TGTGCCAGCAGGAGGCGGGAGGCCGCTGAAGCTTTCTTT.

The rearrangement joins TRBV29-1 to TRBJ2-1; TRBD2 agrees at 10 bases. CDR3 length equals 14 residues. Trimming cost V 3 bases and J 7 bases; bases outside gene matches: 6. Germline V gives CDR1 SQVTM, CDR2 ANQGSEA. CDR3 DNA: TGCAGCGTTGAGATAGCGGGAGGTTTGAATGAGCAGTTCTTC. It codes for CSVEIAGGLNEQFF.

This chain uses TRBV6-5 with TRBJ1-5; D not resolved. The CDR3 spans 13 residues. Trimming removed 8 bases from V and 2 bases from J, with 10 bases in between. CDR1 is MNHEY and CDR2 is SVGAGI in the germline V gene. The CDR3 reads CASGPQGNQPQHF. The CDR3 DNA reads TGTGCCAGCGGCCCCCAGGGCAATCAGCCCCAGCATTTT.

The chain links TRBV6-6 to TRBJ1-2; the D gene is possibly TRBD1 (5 bases). The CDR3 extends over 15 amino acids. V dropped 2 bases and J dropped 1 base, with 11 bases sitting between them. Per the germline V gene, CDR1 is MNHNY and CDR2 is SVGAGI (reference sequence). CDR3 sequence: CASSYVGGDNYGYTF. For the CDR3, the DNA is TGTGCCAGCAGTTACGTTGGGGGGGATAACTATGGCTACACCTTC.

This sequence joins TRBV5-1 and TRBJ2-7; maybe TRBD2 (6 bases). With 0 bases removed from V and 1 base from J, the gap between germline ends came to 11 bases. CDR1 SGHRS and CDR2 YFSETQ come from the germline V gene. The CDR3 is 15 residues long. The DNA for the CDR3 is TGCGCCAGCAGCTTGGGGGCGGGGCAGTCCTACGAGCAGTACTTC. Translation: CASSLGAGQSYEQYF.

The chain recombines TRBV28 with TRBJ1-5, with 8 positions matching TRBD1. The CDR3 covers 18 residues. The V segment lost 4 bases and the J segment 1 base; nucleotides outside the gene matches: 12. Germline V lookup: CDR1 MDHEN, CDR2 SYDVKM. In nucleotides, the CDR3 is TGTGCCAGCAGTTCGGACAGGGTCGGAGGTAGAAGCAATCAGCCCCAGCATTTT. Residues: CASSSDRVGGRSNQPQHF.

In this sample, this clone turned up once. This rearrangement joins TRBV9 to TRBJ1-5, with D possibly matching TRBD1 (5 bases). Germline CDR1 SGDLS, CDR2 YYNGEE. The CDR3 is made up of 15 amino acids. The ends were cut back, 4 bases at V and 1 base at J, with 12 bases in the middle. CDR3 in amino acids: CASSPTDGSNQPQHF. The CDR3 DNA is TGTGCCAGCAGCCCGACAGACGGGAGCAATCAGCCCCAGCATTTT.

The chain uses TRBV5-1 and TRBJ1-2, with TRBD1 matching 8 bases. V dropped 0 bases and J dropped 2; count of bases not matched to a gene: 0. This CDR3 is 14 amino acids long. CDR1 is SGHRS, CDR2 YFSETQ, per germline. CDR3 sequence reads: CASSLGQGNYGYTF. The CDR3 DNA sequence: TGCGCCAGCAGCTTGGGACAGGGGAACTATGGCTACACCTTC.

V is TRBV7-9 and J is TRBJ2-7, with a weak D call TRBD1 (5 bases). The CDR3 sequence is 14 residues long. Per germline, CDR1 SEHNR and CDR2 FQNEAQ (reference sequence). Trimming took 5 bases from V and 0 from J, leaving 11 bases between them. CDR3 nucleotide sequence: TGTGCCAGCAGCCAAACAGGTCTCTCCTACGAGCAGTACGTC. This sequence encodes CASSQTGLSYEQYV.

This chain links TRBV6-5 with TRBJ1-4, with D unclear. The V end lost 2 bases, the J end lost 0 bases, and 4 bases lay between the germline ends. The V gene's germline CDR1 is MNHEY and CDR2 SVGAGI. The CDR3 consists of 14 residues. CDR3 amino acids: CASSYRATNEKLFF. DNA of the CDR3: TGTGCCAGCAGTTACCGAGCAACTAATGAAAAACTGTTTTTT.

The V gene is TRBV6-4, the J gene TRBJ1-2, with D hard to call. The CDR3 consists of 15 residues. V was cut by 1 base and J by 3 bases, with 12 bases left in between. Per the germline V gene, CDR1 is MRHNA and CDR2 is SNTAGT. The CDR3 sequence: CASSDWEGGDYGYTF. DNA for the CDR3: TGTGCCAGCAGTGACTGGGAGGGCGGAGACTATGGCTACACCTTC.

The chain has TRBV2 and TRBJ2-5; 8 bases are shared with TRBD1. Germline V CDR1 and CDR2: SNHLY, FYNNEI. The CDR3 is 16 amino acids. The junction had 11 bases not matched to a gene; V was cut back by 7 bases and J by 1 base. The CDR3 loop is CASTDPEDRVQETQYF. The CDR3 region has the DNA TGTGCCAGCACTGACCCAGAGGACAGGGTCCAAGAGACCCAGTACTTC. The full variable domain, rest sourced from reference TRBV2 and TRBJ2-5, is EPEVTQTPSHQVTQMGQEVILRCVPISNHLYFYWYRQILGQKVEFLVSFYNNEISEKSEIFDDQFSVERPDGSNFTLKIRSTKLEDSAMYFCASTDPEDRVQETQYFGPGTRLLVL.

The chain employs TRBV7-2 and TRBJ2-7, with 7 bases identical to TRBD2. V was clipped by 5 bases and J by 0 bases; unmatched bases: 10. Germline loops: CDR1 SGHTA, CDR2 FQGNSA. This CDR3 has 16 amino acids. CDR3 nucleotides: TGTGCCAGCAGCACCGGGACCGGGAGGAGCTCCTACGAGCAGTACTTC. Its protein is CASSTGTGRSSYEQYF.

The CDR3 loop reads CASSLALAGVYNEQFF. The DNA of the CDR3 is TGTGCCAGCAGCTTAGCACTAGCGGGAGTCTACAATGAGCAGTTCTTC. The V call is TRBV7-6, the J call TRBJ2-1; 11 bases align to TRBD2. The CDR3 has 16 amino acids. The V gene end was trimmed by 0 bases and the J gene end by 3 bases; junction bases not matched to a gene: 1. The germline V gene has CDR1 SGHVS and CDR2 FNYEAQ.

The genes are TRBV19 and TRBJ1-5; possibly TRBD1 for D (6 bases). Germline V gene lookup returns CDR1 LNHDA and CDR2 SQIVND (reference sequence). V was pared by 6 bases and J by 7 bases, with 25 bases between. The CDR3 consists of 17 residues. The CDR3 DNA is TGTGCCAGTAGCCGTGACAGGAACCGACCGGGGAACCAGCCCCAGCATTTT. Amino acid sequence: CASSRDRNRPGNQPQHF.

The V gene is TRBV29-1, the J gene TRBJ2-1; the match to TRBD2 covers 12 bases. Germline trimming cut 3 bases from V and 9 bases from J; bases unmatched to any gene: 9. This CDR3 has 15 residues. Germline lookup yields CDR1 SQVTM and CDR2 ANQGSEA. The CDR3 is CSVDGRLAGEAEQFF. The CDR3 region has the DNA TGCAGCGTTGATGGTAGACTAGCGGGGGAAGCTGAGCAGTTCTTC.

The chain couples TRBV2 to TRBJ1-2; TRBD1 matches 8 bases. Germline CDR1 and CDR2: SNHLY and FYNNEI. V shed 8 bases and J 0 bases; nucleotides not matched to a gene: 14. This CDR3 spans 17 amino acids. The CDR3 DNA reads as TGTGCCAGCCCGCCGGGACAGGAGAGCAAAACTAACTATGGCTACACCTTC. Protein product: CASPPGQESKTNYGYTF.

V usage is TRBV4-2 and J usage is TRBJ2-7; 8 bases fit TRBD1. The ends lost 2 bases at V and 0 bases at J; junction bases unmatched: 12. This CDR3 is 18 amino acids long. Germline-derived CDR1 and CDR2 are LGHNA and YNFKEQ. Written as DNA, the CDR3 is TGTGCCAGCAGCCAAACTCCCCGGACAGGGCTGAGCTCCTACGAGCAGTACTTC. This gives the protein CASSQTPRTGLSSYEQYF.

The gene calls are TRBV9 and TRBJ1-2; TRBD1 matches 7 bases. V gave up 2 bases and J gave up 3 bases; unmatched junction bases: 7. Germline assignment: CDR1 SGDLS and CDR2 YYNGEE. The CDR3 runs 15 residues. The CDR3 DNA follows: TGTGCCAGCAGCGTCAGGACAACAGGGGACTATGGCTACACCTTC. Protein product: CASSVRTTGDYGYTF.

With respect to this clone: This specimen includes other DNA sequences encoding the same CDR3. The chain has TRBV11-3 and TRBJ1-1, with 7 bases aligning to TRBD1. The germline gives CDR1 SGHNT, CDR2 YENEEA. CDR3 length: 14 amino acids. Trimming at V came to 1 base and at J to 1 base, leaving 0 bases not matched to a gene. In DNA form, the CDR3 reads TGTGCCAGCAGCTTAGGACAGGGGAACACTGAAGCTTTCTTT. Protein sequence: CASSLGQGNTEAFF.

This chain joins TRBV6-6 and TRBJ2-7; 9 bases agree with TRBD2. Germline V gene lookup returns CDR1 MNHNY and CDR2 SVGAGI (reference sequence). V trimming: 2 bases; J trimming: 4 bases; junction bases outside the gene matches: 3. The CDR3 totals 14 residues. In DNA, the CDR3 is TGTGCCAGCAGTTACGCGACTAGCGGTTACGAGCAGTACGTC. Protein: CASSYATSGYEQYV.

This clone was detected only a few times. The chain combines TRBV6-4 with TRBJ2-7, with D unresolved. The ends were cut back, 6 bases at V and 2 bases at J, with 11 bases in the middle. The germline V gene encodes CDR1 MRHNA and CDR2 SNTAGT. There are 13 residues in the CDR3. The CDR3 loop reads CASRPDKAYEQYV. DNA of the CDR3: TGTGCCAGCAGACCCGACAAAGCCTACGAGCAGTACGTC.

This clone has just a few counts. This chain links TRBV11-1 with TRBJ1-1, with D tentatively TRBD1 (6 bases). The germline V gene has CDR1 SGHAT and CDR2 FQDESV (reference sequence). V gave up 2 bases and J gave up 3 bases, with 7 bases separating them. There are 13 residues in the CDR3. CDR3 residues: CASSLNRDTEAFF. The CDR3 nucleotides read TGTGCCAGCAGCTTAAACAGGGACACTGAAGCTTTCTTT.

This chain uses TRBV30 with TRBJ1-6, with D possibly being TRBD1 (5 bases). Germline CDR1 and CDR2: GTSNPN and SVGIG (reference sequence). The CDR3 is made up of 15 amino acids. The germline V and J ends were trimmed by 5 bases and 8 bases, with 19 bases remaining between them. The CDR3 nucleotides are TGTGCCTGGGAGGAAGTCGGGGGGTATGATTCACCCCTCCACTTT. It encodes CAWEEVGGYDSPLHF.

Here the CDR3 reads CAWTFPLGTRSSYNEQFF. The CDR3 DNA follows: TGTGCCTGGACCTTTCCATTAGGGACTAGGAGCTCCTACAATGAGCAGTTCTTC. The rearrangement joins TRBV30 to TRBJ2-1, with 8 bases lining up with TRBD2. The CDR3 has 18 residues. The ends lost 4 bases at V and 0 bases at J; junction bases unmatched: 14. Germline-derived CDR1 and CDR2 are GTSNPN and SVGIG (reference sequence).

CDR3 bases: TGTGCCACCAGCAGAGATCTGACAGGGAACCAGCCCCAGCATTTT. Amino acids: CATSRDLTGNQPQHF. The chain is built from TRBV15 and TRBJ1-5; 7 bases agree with TRBD1. CDR1 is LNHNV, CDR2 YYDKDF, per germline (reference sequence). The CDR3 sequence is 15 residues long. V was pared by 0 bases and J by 7 bases, with 6 bases of the junction left unmatched. The full variable domain, its missing parts supplied by reference TRBV15 and TRBJ1-5, is DAMVIQNPRYQVTQFGKPVTLSCSQTLNHNVMYWYQQKSSQAPKLLFHYYDKDFNNEADTPDNFQSRRPNTSFCFLDIRSPGLGDTAMYLCATSRDLTGNQPQHFGDGTRLSIL.

This clone was counted a few times. Other DNA variants within this sample encode the same CDR3. The chain combines TRBV6-4 with TRBJ2-1; the D gene is possibly TRBD1 (6 bases). Germline V gene sequence: CDR1 MRHNA, CDR2 SNTAGT. The CDR3 has 13 amino acids. Trimming pared 6 bases from V and 7 bases from J, leaving 13 bases between. CDR3 DNA sequence: TGTGCCAGCAGCGATTCAGGGGTAAATGAGCAGTTCTTC. Protein: CASSDSGVNEQFF.

This clone was seen a single time. The V gene is TRBV6-5, the J gene TRBJ1-1; D possibly corresponds to TRBD1 (6 bases). Looked up from germline, CDR1 is MNHEY and CDR2 is SVGAGI. V lost 5 bases to trimming and J lost 1 base, with 11 bases between them. This CDR3 region has 14 residues. CDR3 nucleotide sequence: TGTGCCAGCAGTCACAGGGATAGGAACACTGAAGCTTTCTTT. Translating gives CASSHRDRNTEAFF.

V and J are TRBV6-5 and TRBJ2-7, with 7 bases identical to TRBD1. The V and J ends lost 5 bases and 2 bases, in that order; junction bases with no gene match: 6. Germline CDR1 reads MNHEY; CDR2 reads SVGAGI. The CDR3 is 14 amino acids. The CDR3 sequence: CASSPNRGPYEQYV. The CDR3 bases are TGTGCCAGCAGTCCGAACAGGGGCCCCTACGAGCAGTACGTC.